This T cell receptor (beta chain) was observed in a study of blood T cell repertoires in COVID-19. CDR1 is GTSNPN and CDR2 is SVGIG in the germline V gene (reference sequence). CDR3 size: 14 residues. The V and J ends lost 7 bases and 4 bases respectively, with 19 bases between them. Only in-frame clones appear in the TCRdb table, and some are missing; sequencing was by immunoSEQ multiplex PCR. The repertoire includes 450,000 to 500,000 clones, around 90% of them detected once, and under 0.75% sits in the top ten. The TCR was taken from a woman under 30 who had recovered from COVID-19. The sequenced sample was PBMCs or T cells enriched from blood (not recorded which). This sequence joins TRBV30 and TRBJ1-1, with D possibly TRBD1 on 6 matching bases. For the CDR3, the DNA is TGTGCCTCTTCCAGGGGAAGAGTAGTCACTGAAGCTTTCTTT. It is translated as CASSRGRVVTEAFF.